This T cell receptor (beta chain) was identified in a study of technical replicates of blood from a handful of donors. The repertoire was sequenced with immunoSEQ multiplex PCR; TCRdb's copy has only in-frame clones and lacks some. The table lists tens of thousands of clones, about 96% of them singletons. V lost 5 bases and J 6 bases, leaving 19 bases between the germline ends. This CDR3 is 16 amino acids long. Germline loops: CDR1 SEHNR, CDR2 FQNEAQ (reference sequence). The gene calls are TRBV7-9 and TRBJ2-2; possible D gene TRBD1, 8 bases. This sequence was found in a human donor in good health. The sample consisted of T cells isolated from PBMCs. CDR3 DNA: TGTGCCAGCAGCCCAGGACAGGGAGGGGAGGCCGGGGAGCTGTTTTTT. It yields the protein CASSPGQGGEAGELFF.